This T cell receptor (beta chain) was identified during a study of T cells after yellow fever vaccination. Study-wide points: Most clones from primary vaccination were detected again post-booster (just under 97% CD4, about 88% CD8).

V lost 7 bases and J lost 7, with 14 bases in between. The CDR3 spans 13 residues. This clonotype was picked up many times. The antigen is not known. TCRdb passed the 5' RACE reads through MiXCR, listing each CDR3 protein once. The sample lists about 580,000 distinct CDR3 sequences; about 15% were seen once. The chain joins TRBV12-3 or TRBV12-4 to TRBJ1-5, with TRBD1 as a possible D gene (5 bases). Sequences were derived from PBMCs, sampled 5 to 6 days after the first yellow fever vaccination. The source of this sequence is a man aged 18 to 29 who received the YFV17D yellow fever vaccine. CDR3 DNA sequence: TGTGCCAGCACCGGTAAGGGGAGGCAGCCCCAGCATTTT. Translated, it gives CASTGKGRQPQHF.